This T cell receptor (beta chain) comes out of a study of cytomegalovirus exposure and HLA in healthy donors. V lost 4 bases and J 4 bases, leaving 14 bases between the germline ends. CDR1 is MGHDK and CDR2 is SYGVNS in the germline V gene. The CDR3 loop spans 14 amino acids. Study conclusions and caveats: Excluded: some indistinguishable V segments such as TRBV6-2 and TRBV6-3.

A note on this clone: Antigen: not known.

Use of 60 Vbeta and 13 Jbeta primers characterized the PCR. TCRdb's copy holds only in-frame clones and misses some; the assay was immunoSEQ multiplex PCR. The data contain about 140,000 clones, roughly 65% of them singletons. The rearrangement joins TRBV25-1 to TRBJ2-7, with a weak D call TRBD2 (5 bases). The receptor's source is a woman in her twenties or thirties in good health and CMV-seronegative. The specimen was PBMCs. The DNA of the CDR3 is TGTGCCAGCAGTGCTCCCGTGGAGGAATACGAGCAGTACTTC. This translates into CASSAPVEEYEQYF.